The rows below give T cell receptor beta chains drawn from one sample of a study of blood T cell repertoires in COVID-19. Profiling relied on immunoSEQ multiplex PCR, and the TCRdb table lists in-frame clones only, not all of them. The profile shows fewer than 70,000 clones, roughly 80% of them singletons. Sequenced: peripheral blood. The origin of the receptors is a man aged 50 or older with active COVID-19. Each CDR3 is given with its conserved first and last residue. The order of the fields is J gene, D gene, V gene, clone size, CDR3 DNA, CDR3 protein. A D gene is named only where the DNA matches it firmly. Some rows mark clone size as missing; the rest say once, few, many or name a class of expanded clone.

j_call: TRBJ2-3; d_call: NA; v_call: TRBV11-2; clone_size: NA; cdr3_nt: TGTGCCAGCAGCCCTGTCCCAGATACGCAGTATTTT; cdr3_aa: CASSPVPDTQYF
j_call: TRBJ1-6; d_call: NA; v_call: TRBV7-2; clone_size: NA; cdr3_nt: TGTGCCAGCAGCTTAGTAAATTTGAGCTCCTATAATTCACCCCTCCACTTT; cdr3_aa: CASSLVNLSSYNSPLHF
j_call: TRBJ2-7; d_call: TRBD1; v_call: TRBV7-9; clone_size: once; cdr3_nt: TGTGCCAGCAGCTTATGGGACAGGCCTTACGAGCAGTACTTC; cdr3_aa: CASSLWDRPYEQYF
j_call: TRBJ2-7; d_call: NA; v_call: TRBV19; clone_size: few; cdr3_nt: TGTGCCAGTAGTATTTCGGGGGTAGGCGAGCAGTACTTC; cdr3_aa: CASSISGVGEQYF
j_call: TRBJ2-3; d_call: NA; v_call: TRBV6-2/TRBV6-3; clone_size: once; cdr3_nt: TGTGCCAGCAGTACAAACCTTGATACGCAGTATTTT; cdr3_aa: CASSTNLDTQYF
j_call: TRBJ1-2; d_call: TRBD1; v_call: TRBV27; clone_size: NA; cdr3_nt: TGTGCCAGCAGTCCAAACCTAGGGGGCATGGGAGGCTACACCTTC; cdr3_aa: CASSPNLGGMGGYTF
j_call: TRBJ2-2; d_call: NA; v_call: TRBV9; clone_size: NA; cdr3_nt: TGTGCCAGCAGCGTAGGAGCAGGGGGAGGCACCGGGGAGCTGTTTTTT; cdr3_aa: CASSVGAGGGTGELFF
j_call: TRBJ1-2; d_call: TRBD1; v_call: TRBV10-3; clone_size: NA; cdr3_nt: TGTGCCATCAGTGAACAAGGGGGCCCTGGCTACACCTTC; cdr3_aa: CAISEQGGPGYTF
j_call: TRBJ2-3; d_call: TRBD2; v_call: TRBV6-6; clone_size: NA; cdr3_nt: TGTGCCAGCGCCCGGGGGGGGAGCACAGATACGCAGTATTTT; cdr3_aa: CASARGGSTDTQYF
j_call: TRBJ1-5; d_call: NA; v_call: TRBV6-5; clone_size: NA; cdr3_nt: TGTGCCAGCAACATAAACAGGGCCGCTCAGCCCCAGCATTTT; cdr3_aa: CASNINRAAQPQHF
j_call: TRBJ1-2; d_call: TRBD1; v_call: TRBV27; clone_size: NA; cdr3_nt: TGTGCCAGCAGTTTTTGGGGGACAGCCTCGTACTTC; cdr3_aa: CASSFWGTASYF
j_call: TRBJ2-1; d_call: NA; v_call: TRBV29-1; clone_size: NA; cdr3_nt: TGCAGCGCCTCTCAACAAGTCTACAATGAGCAGTTCTTC; cdr3_aa: CSASQQVYNEQFF
j_call: TRBJ2-3; d_call: TRBD2; v_call: TRBV7-9; clone_size: once; cdr3_nt: TGTGCCAGCAGCTCCGGGACTAGGAGCACAGATACGCAGTATTTT; cdr3_aa: CASSSGTRSTDTQYF
j_call: TRBJ1-2; d_call: TRBD1; v_call: TRBV10-1; clone_size: few; cdr3_nt: TGCGCCAGCAGTAGACAGGGCCGTCCCGGGGGCTACACCTTC; cdr3_aa: CASSRQGRPGGYTF
j_call: TRBJ1-2; d_call: NA; v_call: TRBV30; clone_size: NA; cdr3_nt: TGTGCCTGGAGTGGCGGGGCGGACTTCAATGGCTACACCTTC; cdr3_aa: CAWSGGADFNGYTF
j_call: TRBJ2-1; d_call: NA; v_call: TRBV24-1; clone_size: NA; cdr3_nt: TGTGCCACCAGTGGGACTGAGACAGGCTCTAAGTTCTTC; cdr3_aa: CATSGTETGSKFF
j_call: TRBJ2-1; d_call: NA; v_call: TRBV7-6; clone_size: NA; cdr3_nt: TGTGCCAGCAGCTCCTTCTCGAGCTCCTACAATGAGCAGTTCTTC; cdr3_aa: CASSSFSSSYNEQFF
j_call: TRBJ2-7; d_call: TRBD1; v_call: TRBV5-1; clone_size: NA; cdr3_nt: TGCGCCAGCAGCTTCTCGACAGGGAGCTACGAGCAGTACTTC; cdr3_aa: CASSFSTGSYEQYF
j_call: TRBJ2-3; d_call: NA; v_call: TRBV6-5; clone_size: NA; cdr3_nt: TGTGCCAGCGTAGGGGGATTAGCAGATACGCAGTATTTT; cdr3_aa: CASVGGLADTQYF
j_call: TRBJ2-3; d_call: TRBD2; v_call: TRBV3-1/TRBV3-2; clone_size: NA; cdr3_nt: TGTGCCAGCAGCCGACTAGCAGTCAGCACAGATACGCAGTATTTT; cdr3_aa: CASSRLAVSTDTQYF
j_call: TRBJ2-1; d_call: TRBD1; v_call: TRBV5-1; clone_size: NA; cdr3_nt: TGCGCCAGCAGCCCTCTCAGGGCGGGACAGGGGGACAATGAGCAGTTCTTC; cdr3_aa: CASSPLRAGQGDNEQFF
j_call: TRBJ2-3; d_call: NA; v_call: TRBV3-1/TRBV3-2; clone_size: once; cdr3_nt: TGTGCCAGCAGTTCCGGGACTTATACCACAGATACGCAGTATTTT; cdr3_aa: CASSSGTYTTDTQYF
j_call: TRBJ2-3; d_call: TRBD1; v_call: TRBV9; clone_size: NA; cdr3_nt: TGTGCCAGCAGCGCTAGGGGACAGAGGACAGATACGCAGTATTTT; cdr3_aa: CASSARGQRTDTQYF
j_call: TRBJ2-3; d_call: NA; v_call: TRBV5-1; clone_size: NA; cdr3_nt: TGCGCCAGCAGGGACAGTGCTAGCACAGATACGCAGTATTTT; cdr3_aa: CASRDSASTDTQYF
j_call: TRBJ1-1; d_call: NA; v_call: TRBV15; clone_size: NA; cdr3_nt: TGTGCCACCAGCTACGGGGTCAAGAACACTGAAGCTTTCTTT; cdr3_aa: CATSYGVKNTEAFF
j_call: TRBJ1-1; d_call: TRBD1; v_call: TRBV18; clone_size: NA; cdr3_nt: TGTGCCAGCTCACCAGGCGACAGGGCAGCTTTCTTT; cdr3_aa: CASSPGDRAAFF
j_call: TRBJ2-2; d_call: NA; v_call: TRBV9; clone_size: NA; cdr3_nt: TGTGCCAGCAGGGAGGACGGAGACACCGGGGAGCTGTTTTTT; cdr3_aa: CASREDGDTGELFF
j_call: TRBJ2-7; d_call: TRBD2; v_call: TRBV7-2; clone_size: NA; cdr3_nt: TGTGCCAGCAGCACCGACCGGACTAGCTACGAGCAGTACTTC; cdr3_aa: CASSTDRTSYEQYF
j_call: TRBJ2-3; d_call: NA; v_call: TRBV21-1; clone_size: NA; cdr3_nt: TGTGCCAGCAGCGTCCGGGACAGGTGCACAGATACGCAGTATTTT; cdr3_aa: CASSVRDRCTDTQYF
j_call: TRBJ2-5; d_call: TRBD2; v_call: TRBV7-7; clone_size: once; cdr3_nt: TGTGCCAGCAGCTTAAATAGCGGGGAGACCCAGTACTTC; cdr3_aa: CASSLNSGETQYF
j_call: TRBJ1-4; d_call: TRBD1; v_call: TRBV7-8; clone_size: NA; cdr3_nt: TGTGCCAGCAGCCCACGGACAGGGCGAAAACTGTTTTTT; cdr3_aa: CASSPRTGRKLFF
j_call: TRBJ2-5; d_call: TRBD2; v_call: TRBV11-3; clone_size: NA; cdr3_nt: TGTGCCAGCAGCTGGGCGGTCGTGGCTAGCGGGGGAATCTTGTTAGAGACCCAGTACTTC; cdr3_aa: CASSWAVVASGGILLETQYF
j_call: TRBJ1-1; d_call: TRBD1; v_call: TRBV5-1; clone_size: few; cdr3_nt: TGCGCCAGCAGCTCCCTCCAGGGGCAGGGGGCATCAGAAGCTTTCTTT; cdr3_aa: CASSSLQGQGASEAFF
j_call: TRBJ2-7; d_call: TRBD2; v_call: TRBV30; clone_size: few; cdr3_nt: TGTGCCTGGGGCGGACTAGCGGGCCTTTGGGAGCAGTACTTC; cdr3_aa: CAWGGLAGLWEQYF
j_call: TRBJ2-7; d_call: TRBD2; v_call: TRBV5-1; clone_size: NA; cdr3_nt: TGCGCCAGCAGCTTCCCTAGCGGGGCGTCCTACGAGCAGTACTTC; cdr3_aa: CASSFPSGASYEQYF
j_call: TRBJ1-2; d_call: NA; v_call: TRBV7-9; clone_size: once; cdr3_nt: TGTGCCAGCAGCTTAGTTTTTTCGGAAGGGGTAGACTATGGCTACACCTTC; cdr3_aa: CASSLVFSEGVDYGYTF
j_call: TRBJ1-4; d_call: NA; v_call: TRBV13; clone_size: NA; cdr3_nt: TGTGCCAGCAGCTTACAAGGGGACTTAGGTGAAAAACTGTTTTTT; cdr3_aa: CASSLQGDLGEKLFF
j_call: TRBJ2-7; d_call: NA; v_call: TRBV5-1; clone_size: NA; cdr3_nt: TGCGCCAGCAGCTTGGGGGCCAGCTACGAGCAGTACTTC; cdr3_aa: CASSLGASYEQYF
j_call: TRBJ1-1; d_call: NA; v_call: TRBV19; clone_size: once; cdr3_nt: TGTGCCAGTAAAACACAGGGTGGGAACACTGAAGCTTTCTTT; cdr3_aa: CASKTQGGNTEAFF
j_call: TRBJ1-2; d_call: NA; v_call: TRBV5-1; clone_size: NA; cdr3_nt: TGCGCCAGTCACTTCGGGGCAGGGGCCGTACAGGGCTACACCTTC; cdr3_aa: CASHFGAGAVQGYTF
j_call: TRBJ2-3; d_call: NA; v_call: TRBV19; clone_size: NA; cdr3_nt: TGTGCCAGTAGAGATGGCGGATTGGTCACAGATACGCAGTATTTT; cdr3_aa: CASRDGGLVTDTQYF
j_call: TRBJ1-5; d_call: NA; v_call: TRBV7-2; clone_size: NA; cdr3_nt: TGTGCCAGCAGCTTAGAAGGGGGAGGCAATCAGCCCCAGCATTTT; cdr3_aa: CASSLEGGGNQPQHF
j_call: TRBJ1-3; d_call: NA; v_call: TRBV18; clone_size: NA; cdr3_nt: TGTGCCAGCTCACCACGGTGGGTGGGCATAGGAAACACCATATATTTT; cdr3_aa: CASSPRWVGIGNTIYF
j_call: TRBJ1-3; d_call: NA; v_call: TRBV5-4; clone_size: NA; cdr3_nt: TGTGCCAGCAGCTCCCCAAAGGACAGTTACTCTGGAAACACCATATATTTT; cdr3_aa: CASSSPKDSYSGNTIYF
j_call: TRBJ2-2; d_call: TRBD2; v_call: TRBV3-1/TRBV3-2; clone_size: NA; cdr3_nt: TGTGCCAGCAGCCTAGCGGGGGGGCGAAGTGCCGGGGAGCTGTTTTTT; cdr3_aa: CASSLAGGRSAGELFF
j_call: TRBJ2-6; d_call: NA; v_call: TRBV5-5; clone_size: once; cdr3_nt: TGTGCCAGCAGCCCACAGGACAGTTTTTACTCTGGGGCCAACGTCCTGACTTTC; cdr3_aa: CASSPQDSFYSGANVLTF
j_call: TRBJ1-2; d_call: NA; v_call: TRBV6-5; clone_size: NA; cdr3_nt: TGTGCCAGCAAAGGGGGCTATGGCTACACCTTC; cdr3_aa: CASKGGYGYTF
j_call: TRBJ2-7; d_call: NA; v_call: TRBV5-5; clone_size: NA; cdr3_nt: TGTGCCAGCAGCTTGGTTGGGCAGGGTTCCTACGAGCAGTACTTC; cdr3_aa: CASSLVGQGSYEQYF
j_call: TRBJ2-1; d_call: TRBD2; v_call: TRBV5-1; clone_size: NA; cdr3_nt: TGCGCCACCTCAGGGACTAGCGCGAACAATGAGCAGTTCTTC; cdr3_aa: CATSGTSANNEQFF
j_call: TRBJ1-2; d_call: NA; v_call: TRBV7-2; clone_size: NA; cdr3_nt: TGTGCCAGCAGCTTAGAGGGGAGGGGGGACTATGGCTACACCTTC; cdr3_aa: CASSLEGRGDYGYTF
j_call: TRBJ1-2; d_call: TRBD1; v_call: TRBV20-1; clone_size: NA; cdr3_nt: TGCAGTGCTAGTGGGCAGGGGGCTTTTGGCTACACCTTC; cdr3_aa: CSASGQGAFGYTF
j_call: TRBJ1-2; d_call: TRBD1; v_call: TRBV4-1; clone_size: NA; cdr3_nt: TGCGCCAGCAGCCTAGGGACAGGGAGCGGTGGCTACACCTTC; cdr3_aa: CASSLGTGSGGYTF
j_call: TRBJ2-7; d_call: TRBD1; v_call: TRBV5-1; clone_size: few; cdr3_nt: TGCGCCAGCAGTCGCGGGGACAGGGGGGCCTACGAGCAGTACTTC; cdr3_aa: CASSRGDRGAYEQYF
j_call: TRBJ2-7; d_call: TRBD2; v_call: TRBV27; clone_size: NA; cdr3_nt: TGTGCCAGCAGCCGGACTAGCGGTCTCTCCTACGAGCAGTACTTC; cdr3_aa: CASSRTSGLSYEQYF
j_call: TRBJ2-1; d_call: TRBD2; v_call: TRBV14; clone_size: NA; cdr3_nt: TGTGCCAGCAGCCAACCGGGACTAGTACGCAATGAGCAGTTCTTC; cdr3_aa: CASSQPGLVRNEQFF
j_call: TRBJ2-1; d_call: TRBD2; v_call: TRBV2; clone_size: NA; cdr3_nt: TGTGCCAGCAGTCGGTCCACTAGCGGAGGCTACAATGAGCAGTTCTTC; cdr3_aa: CASSRSTSGGYNEQFF
j_call: TRBJ2-3; d_call: NA; v_call: TRBV4-1; clone_size: NA; cdr3_nt: TGCGCCAGCAGCCAAGTTCCATCGAGCGGTGGCCCGGATACGCAGTATTTT; cdr3_aa: CASSQVPSSGGPDTQYF
j_call: TRBJ1-1; d_call: TRBD1; v_call: TRBV6-5; clone_size: NA; cdr3_nt: TGTGCCAGCAGTCCACAGGGGGGAACTGAAGCTTTCTTT; cdr3_aa: CASSPQGGTEAFF
j_call: TRBJ1-1; d_call: NA; v_call: TRBV19; clone_size: NA; cdr3_nt: TGTGCCAGCAGTAGCCGGGACACGGCGAACACTGAAGCTTTCTTT; cdr3_aa: CASSSRDTANTEAFF
j_call: TRBJ2-5; d_call: TRBD2; v_call: TRBV6-5; clone_size: NA; cdr3_nt: TGTGCCACCGGTATAGCGGGGGGGCTTGAGACCCAGTACTTC; cdr3_aa: CATGIAGGLETQYF